This section outlines one TCR beta chain sequence together with its context. It has no known antigen specificity. Base qualities are not provided; no much larger clone lies one nucleotide away. This record comes from a study of shared clonotypes between healthy human individuals (dated by TCRdb to the early 2020s). Looking at the study overall: The cohort included three men and a couple of women between 18 and 49 years of age. For each donor, CD4 naive and CD4 memory were each given three plates, CD8 naive was given two plates, and CD8 memory was given one plate. To estimate repertoire size and how much clonotypes are shared between individuals, the study performed deep sequencing of blood TCR repertoires from a handful of healthy adults. To increase sequencing depth and limit assay-specific biases, different laboratories used diverse techniques to prepare libraries and sequence TCR repertoires. Leukapheresis yielded between about 0.94 and 9.5 billion PBMCs per donor.

CD8 naive samples were CD45RO-negative cells positively selected for CCR7, giving a CD45RA+CCR7+ population that excluded TemRA cells. Donors were healthy HIV-negative adults with no recently reported acute infections or vaccinations. All donors were Caucasian adults living in Nashville, Tennessee, USA. Blood was collected by leukapheresis, and PBMCs were isolated by Ficoll-Histopaque density gradient centrifugation and then cryopreserved in liquid nitrogen vapor phase. Analytical flow cytometry was used to check the purity and quantity of each magnetically sorted T cell population. Genomic DNA was isolated from every sorted fraction and measured by UV absorbance on a Nanodrop 2000c. The CDR3 numbers 15 residues from cysteine through phenylalanine. The DNA shown is the 45-base CDR3, in frame from base 1. Trimming takes 5 bases off V and 2 bases off J; junction bases not matched to a gene: 7. Taken from the germline V gene, the CDR1 and CDR2 loops are SGHVS and FQNEAQ.

Study-wide findings and limitations: Estimated clonotype richness was generally larger for naive than for memory subsets. Pairwise subsampling led to the expectation that sequencing depth would affect the degree of clonotype sharing among donors. Incomplete sequencing was indicated by rarefaction of sorted-subset datasets, despite the large sequencing depth. Only blood was sampled, and tissue TCR repertoires likely differ from those in blood. Sharing across several donors was observed for 4.5% to 6.5% of naive CD4, over 3% of naive CD8, about 2.5% of memory CD4, and around 0.44% of memory CD8 clonotypes. Because the study included a small number of donors, the genetic and exposure-history diversity represented was limited. Clonotypes shared by all four sorted-subset donors showed higher generation probabilities than non-shared clonotypes.

Using the deep immunoSEQ assay, multiplex PCR amplified TCR CDR3 regions from genomic DNA. Genomic DNA extracted from each cell subset was distributed evenly over all wells of several immunoSEQ 96-well plates, and each plate served as one replicate. For sorted subsets, approximately 200 ng of genomic DNA, equivalent to tens of thousands of T cell genomes, went into each replicate PCR. Purified libraries were quantified with a Qubit 3.0 fluorometer, sized on a Bioanalyzer 2100, and re-quantified with the KAPA Library Quantification kit. Every immunoSEQ 96-well plate was sequenced on a separate single-read 150-cycle Illumina NextSeq 550 flow cell. For the original study's pipeline: Because the immunoSEQ output held only junctional sequences and lacked quality scores, the filtering could not match the filtering applied to full-length reads. Sequences were annotated with PyIR, a Python wrapper for IgBLAST v1.9, using IMGT germline references to assign V/J genes and CDR3. Reads were removed for weak V/J assignments (E-value above 1e-6), missing CDR3, stop codons, out-of-frame junctions, or ambiguous translated residues. V3J clonotypes were defined by identical inferred V gene, J gene, and CDR3 amino acid sequence. To compute the percentage overlap between repertoires, the number of shared unique clonotypes was divided by the size of the smaller repertoire. Repertoire richness was assessed with RTK rarefaction, the Chao1 estimator, and Recon v2.1 estimates of unobserved clonotypes. OLGA was used to compute generation probabilities for all TCRbeta clonotypes that the gDNA method yielded from a handful of donors. Not all clones reach the TCRdb copy of this immuneACCESS table, which keeps in-frame sequences only. Checked studies attribute under half of the gap to unresolved V genes and leave the rest unexplained. That table is the source of V, J and clone size, and D and trimming were worked out from the DNA. The sample records some 2.1 million clones, 80% to 95% of which are singletons. Clones ranked in the top ten supply under 2% of the sample.

The sequencing sample was made of naive CD8+ T cells from PBMCs. The cell subset or site tag for this specimen amounts to: CD45RA+CCR7+. The source of this sequence is a man aged 18-30 years in good health. Some clones in this sample may be carry-over from other donors' samples. The rearranged chain carries TRBV7-8 and TRBJ2-7, and 9 junctional nucleotides match TRBD1. The nucleotide sequence is given as TGTGCCAGCAGCGATAAACGACAGGGGGCCTACGAGCAGTACTTC. Its protein is CASSDKRQGAYEQYF.